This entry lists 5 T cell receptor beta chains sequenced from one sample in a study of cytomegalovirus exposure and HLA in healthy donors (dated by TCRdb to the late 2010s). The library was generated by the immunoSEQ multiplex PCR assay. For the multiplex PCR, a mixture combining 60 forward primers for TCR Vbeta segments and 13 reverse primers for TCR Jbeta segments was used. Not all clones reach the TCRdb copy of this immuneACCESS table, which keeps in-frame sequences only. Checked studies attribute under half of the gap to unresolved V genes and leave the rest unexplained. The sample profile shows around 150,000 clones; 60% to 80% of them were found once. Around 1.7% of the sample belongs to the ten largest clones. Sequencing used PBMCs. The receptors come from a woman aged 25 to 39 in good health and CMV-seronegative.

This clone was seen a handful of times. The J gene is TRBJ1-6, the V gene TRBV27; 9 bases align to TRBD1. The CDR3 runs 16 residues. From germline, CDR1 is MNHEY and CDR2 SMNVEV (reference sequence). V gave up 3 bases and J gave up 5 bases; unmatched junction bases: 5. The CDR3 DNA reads TGTGCCAGCAGTTTTGTCGGACAGGGGAATAATTCACCCCTCCACTTT. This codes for CASSFVGQGNNSPLHF.

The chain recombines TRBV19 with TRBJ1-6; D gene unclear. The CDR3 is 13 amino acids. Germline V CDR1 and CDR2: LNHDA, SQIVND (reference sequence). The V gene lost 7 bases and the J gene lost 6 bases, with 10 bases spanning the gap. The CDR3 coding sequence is TGTGCCAGTAACCCTGACTTTAATTCACCCCTCCACTTT. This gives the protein CASNPDFNSPLHF.

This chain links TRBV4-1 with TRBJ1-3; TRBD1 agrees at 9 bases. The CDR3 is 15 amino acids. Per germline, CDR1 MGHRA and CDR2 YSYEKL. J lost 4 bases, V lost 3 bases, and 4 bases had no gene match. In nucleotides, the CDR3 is TGCGCCAGCAGCCATGAACAGGGGGCAGGAAACACCATATATTTT. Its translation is CASSHEQGAGNTIYF.

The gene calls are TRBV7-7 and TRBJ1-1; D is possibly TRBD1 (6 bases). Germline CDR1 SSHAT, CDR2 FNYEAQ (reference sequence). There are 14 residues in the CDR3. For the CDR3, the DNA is TGTGCTGTGAAAAAGGGGGAATCGGGCACTGAAGCTTTCTTT. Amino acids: CAVKKGESGTEAFF.

This CDR3 reads CASSYSISGGTDTQYF. CDR3 in DNA: TGTGCCAGCAGTTACTCGATTAGCGGGGGAACAGATACGCAGTATTTT. This chain links TRBV6-5 with TRBJ2-3; 9 bases line up with TRBD2. The V gene end was trimmed by 0 bases and the J gene end by 3 bases; junction bases not matched to a gene: 4. Germline lookup yields CDR1 MNHEY and CDR2 SVGAGI. This CDR3 is built from 16 residues.